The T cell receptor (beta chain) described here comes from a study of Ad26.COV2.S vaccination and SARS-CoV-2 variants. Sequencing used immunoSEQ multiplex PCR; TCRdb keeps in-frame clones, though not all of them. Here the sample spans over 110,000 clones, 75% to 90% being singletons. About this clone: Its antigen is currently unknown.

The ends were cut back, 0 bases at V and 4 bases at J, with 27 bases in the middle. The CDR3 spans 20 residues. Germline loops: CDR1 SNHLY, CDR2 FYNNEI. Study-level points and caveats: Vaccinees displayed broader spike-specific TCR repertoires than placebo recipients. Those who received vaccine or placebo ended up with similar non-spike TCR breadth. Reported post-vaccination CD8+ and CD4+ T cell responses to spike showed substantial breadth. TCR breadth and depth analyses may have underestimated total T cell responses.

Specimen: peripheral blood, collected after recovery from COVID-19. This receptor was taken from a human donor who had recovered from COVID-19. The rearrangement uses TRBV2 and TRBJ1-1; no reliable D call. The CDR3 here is CASSEAMLGFGLSSITEAFF. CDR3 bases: TGTGCCAGCAGTGAAGCGATGTTGGGGTTCGGGCTATCTTCGATCACTGAAGCTTTCTTT.